This T cell receptor (beta chain) stems from a study of OX40 agonist ivuxolimab in advanced cancers. Study in general: Across the patients, intravenous ivuxolimab was delivered every 2 weeks at 0.01 to 10 mg/kg. Findings of the study overall: In CD8+ T cells, expanded clones were on average more numerous than in CD4+.

The CDR3 covers 14 residues. From germline, CDR1 is SGDLS and CDR2 YYNGEE. Trimming pared 4 bases from V and 1 base from J, leaving 8 bases between. Method: immunoSEQ multiplex PCR; TCRdb's copy keeps in-frame clones and lacks some. The data contain about 51,000 clones, around nine tenths of them seen just once; the ten biggest clones take up 3% to 4.5%. In regard to this clone: Antigen specificity is unknown.

This TCR derives from an adult with an advanced solid tumor such as melanoma, head and neck, liver or kidney cancer. This specimen consisted of CD4+ or CD8+ T cells sorted from blood, obtained in a trial of the OX40 agonist ivuxolimab. This chain uses TRBV9 with TRBJ2-2; D uncertain. The CDR3 DNA is TGTGCCAGCAGCCCGCGACAGAACACCGGGGAGCTGTTTTTT. This gives the protein CASSPRQNTGELFF. The full variable domain, with the rest looked up from reference TRBV9 and TRBJ2-2, is DSGVTQTPKHLITATGQRVTLRCSPRSGDLSVYWYQQSLDQGLQFLIQYYNGEERAKGNILERFSAQQFPDLHSELNLSSLELGDSALYFCASSPRQNTGELFFGEGSRLTVL.